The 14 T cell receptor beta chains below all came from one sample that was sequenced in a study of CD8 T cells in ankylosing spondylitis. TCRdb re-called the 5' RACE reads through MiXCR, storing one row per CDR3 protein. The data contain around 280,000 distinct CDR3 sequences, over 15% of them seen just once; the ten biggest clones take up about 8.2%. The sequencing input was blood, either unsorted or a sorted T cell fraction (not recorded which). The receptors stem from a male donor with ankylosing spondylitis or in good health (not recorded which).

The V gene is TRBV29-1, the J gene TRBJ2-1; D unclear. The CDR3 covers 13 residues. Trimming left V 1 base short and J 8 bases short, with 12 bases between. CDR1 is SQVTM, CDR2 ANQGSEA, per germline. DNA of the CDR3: TGCAGCGTTGAAGCCTCCAGAAGATATGAGCAGTTCTTC. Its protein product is CSVEASRRYEQFF.

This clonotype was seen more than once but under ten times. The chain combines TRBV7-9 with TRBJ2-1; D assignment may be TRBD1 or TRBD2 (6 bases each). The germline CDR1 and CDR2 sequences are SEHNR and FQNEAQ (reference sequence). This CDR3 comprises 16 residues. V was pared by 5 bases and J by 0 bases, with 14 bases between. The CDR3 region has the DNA TGTGCCAGCAGCGCCCCCGGGGGCGGCTCCTACAATGAGCAGTTCTTC. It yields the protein CASSAPGGGSYNEQFF.

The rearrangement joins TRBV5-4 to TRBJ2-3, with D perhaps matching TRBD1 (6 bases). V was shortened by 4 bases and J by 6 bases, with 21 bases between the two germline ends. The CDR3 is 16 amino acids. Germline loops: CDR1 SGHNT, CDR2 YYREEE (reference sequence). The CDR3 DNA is TGTGCCAGCAGCCGTCGTGGCAGGGGAGTTCGGGATACGCAGTATTTT. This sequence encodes CASSRRGRGVRDTQYF. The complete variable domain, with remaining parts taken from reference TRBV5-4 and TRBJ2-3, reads ETGVTQSPTHLIKTRGQQVTLRCSSQSGHNTVSWYQQALGQGPQFIFQYYREEENGRGNFPPRFSGLQFPNYSSELNVNALELDDSALYLCASSRRGRGVRDTQYFGPGTRLTVL.

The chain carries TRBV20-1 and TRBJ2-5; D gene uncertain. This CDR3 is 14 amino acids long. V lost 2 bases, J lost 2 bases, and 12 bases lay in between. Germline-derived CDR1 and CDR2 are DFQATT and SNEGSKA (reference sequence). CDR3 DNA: TGCAGTGCTAGACCCAGCGCCTTACAAGAGACCCAGTACTTC. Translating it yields CSARPSALQETQYF.

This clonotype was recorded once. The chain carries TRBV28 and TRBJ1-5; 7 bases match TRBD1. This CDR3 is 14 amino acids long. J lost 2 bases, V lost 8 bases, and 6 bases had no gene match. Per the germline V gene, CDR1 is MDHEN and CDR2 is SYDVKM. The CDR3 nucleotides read TGTGCCAGCGGTCAGGGGGTAGGCAATCAGCCCCAGCATTTT. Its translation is CASGQGVGNQPQHF. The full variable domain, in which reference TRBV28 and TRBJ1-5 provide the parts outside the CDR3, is DVKVTQSSRYLVKRTGEKVFLECVQDMDHENMFWYRQDPGLGLRLIYFSYDVKMKEKGDIPEGYSVSREKKERFSLILESASTNQTSMYLCASGQGVGNQPQHFGDGTRLSIL.

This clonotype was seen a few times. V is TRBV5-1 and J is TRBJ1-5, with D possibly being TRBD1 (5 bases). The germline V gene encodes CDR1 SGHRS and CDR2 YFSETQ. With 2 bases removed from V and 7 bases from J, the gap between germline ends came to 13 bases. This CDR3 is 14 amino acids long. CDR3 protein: CASSFGQGGQPQHF. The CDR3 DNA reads TGCGCCAGCAGCTTCGGCCAGGGAGGGCAGCCCCAGCATTTT.

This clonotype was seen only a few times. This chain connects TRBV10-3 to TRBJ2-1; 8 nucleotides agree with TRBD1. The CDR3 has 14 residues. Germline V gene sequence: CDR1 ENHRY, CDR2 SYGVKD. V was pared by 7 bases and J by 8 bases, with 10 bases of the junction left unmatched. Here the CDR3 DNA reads TGTGCCATCACCAAGGACAGGGCAGGCGATGAGCAGTTCTTC. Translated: CAITKDRAGDEQFF.

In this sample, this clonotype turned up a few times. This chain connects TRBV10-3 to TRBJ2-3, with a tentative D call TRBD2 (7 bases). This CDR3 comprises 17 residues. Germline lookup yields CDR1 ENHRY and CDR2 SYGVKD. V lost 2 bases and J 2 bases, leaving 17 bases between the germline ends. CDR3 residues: CAISEGGAHANTDTQYF. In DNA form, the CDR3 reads TGTGCCATCAGTGAGGGGGGGGCACATGCTAACACAGATACGCAGTATTTT.

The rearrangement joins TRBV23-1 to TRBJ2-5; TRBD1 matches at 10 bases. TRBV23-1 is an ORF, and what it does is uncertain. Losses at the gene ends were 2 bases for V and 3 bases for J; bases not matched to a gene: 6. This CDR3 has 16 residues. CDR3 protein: CASSQVGQGREETQYF. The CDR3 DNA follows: TGCGCCAGCAGTCAAGTGGGACAGGGGCGTGAAGAGACCCAGTACTTC.

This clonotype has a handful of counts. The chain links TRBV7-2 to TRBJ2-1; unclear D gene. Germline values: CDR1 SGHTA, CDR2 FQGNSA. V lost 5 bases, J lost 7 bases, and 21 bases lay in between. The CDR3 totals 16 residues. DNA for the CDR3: TGTGCCAGCAGCCCTACCCTGGGGATGGTTGGGAATGAGCAGTTCTTC. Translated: CASSPTLGMVGNEQFF.

CDR3 coding DNA: TGTGCCAGCAGGAATACCGGAGGCTACACCTTC. It encodes CASRNTGGYTF. The genes are TRBV25-1 and TRBJ1-2; D call uncertain. There are 11 residues in the CDR3. From germline, CDR1 is MGHDK and CDR2 SYGVNS. Trimming pared 6 bases from V and 8 bases from J, leaving 10 bases between.

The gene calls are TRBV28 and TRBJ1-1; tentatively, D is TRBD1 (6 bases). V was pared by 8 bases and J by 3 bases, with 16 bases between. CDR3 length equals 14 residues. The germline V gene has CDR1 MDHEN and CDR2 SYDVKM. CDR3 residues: CASPPAGAHTEAFF. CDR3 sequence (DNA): TGTGCCAGCCCCCCCGCAGGGGCGCACACTGAAGCTTTCTTT.

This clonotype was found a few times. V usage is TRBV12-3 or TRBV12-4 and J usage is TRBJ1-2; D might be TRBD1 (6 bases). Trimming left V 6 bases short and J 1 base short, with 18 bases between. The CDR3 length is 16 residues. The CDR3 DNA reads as TGTGCCAGCAGCCCTGCCGGGACAAAAAATAACTATGGCTACACCTTC. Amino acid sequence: CASSPAGTKNNYGYTF.

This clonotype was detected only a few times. The CDR3 here is CASSQDLAGSYGYTF. The CDR3 region has the DNA TGTGCCAGCAGCCAAGATTTGGCAGGCTCTTATGGCTACACCTTC. V usage is TRBV4-2 and J usage is TRBJ1-2; D unresolved. The CDR3 sequence is 15 residues long. Trimming left V 0 bases short and J 5 bases short, with 13 bases between. Looked up from germline, CDR1 is LGHNA and CDR2 is YNFKEQ.